Presented here are 7 T cell receptor beta chains from one specimen sequenced in a study of early T cells in non-severe SARS-CoV-2 infection (dated by TCRdb to about 2021). Library preparation employed 5' RACE. Sequencer: NextSeq 500. TCRdb reprocessing: public reads trimmed at Q25 with fastp, clones called with MiXCR, in-frame beta chains kept. Each record represents a unique CDR3 protein, reported with the most common genes and DNA among its rows. In all, the sample holds tens of thousands of distinct CDR3 sequences, and about 4.6% of those were seen once. Roughly an eighth of the sample comes from the top ten. Material: whole blood. All receptors come from an adult who was a healthcare worker with PCR-confirmed SARS-CoV-2 infection or an uninfected control (not recorded which).

This clonotype was recorded many times. This chain joins TRBV12-3 or TRBV12-4 and TRBJ1-4, with 10 bases lining up with TRBD1. The trim removed 3 bases at V and 8 bases at J, leaving 6 bases unmatched. The CDR3 totals 15 residues. CDR3: CASSFRTGGPEKLFF. The CDR3 coding sequence is TGTGCCAGCAGTTTTAGGACAGGGGGTCCCGAAAAACTGTTTTTT.

Details on this clonotype: A much bigger clone sits one base away, suggesting this may be a read error. The chain uses TRBV6-1 and TRBJ2-7; D is perhaps TRBD1 or TRBD2 (5 bases each). Germline V gives CDR1 MNHNS, CDR2 SASEGT. The V and J ends lost 2 bases and 5 bases respectively, with 7 bases between them. This CDR3 contains 12 residues. The CDR3 sequence is CASSERGNEQYF. The CDR3 nucleotides read TGTGCCAGCAGTGAACGGGGCAACGAGCAGTACTTC.

There are many counts of this clonotype. This chain connects TRBV7-3 to TRBJ2-7, with 10 bases identical to TRBD2. The V gene's germline CDR1 is SGHTA and CDR2 FQGTGA. The CDR3 length is 14 residues. V trimming: 4 bases; J trimming: 4 bases; junction bases outside the gene matches: 4. DNA of the CDR3: TGTGCCAGCAGCTCGTCAGCGGGAGGGTACGAGCAGTACTTC. Its translation is CASSSSAGGYEQYF.

This clonotype was counted ten times or more. This chain joins TRBV6-4 and TRBJ2-2; 7 nucleotides agree with TRBD2. The CDR3 loop spans 14 amino acids. The trim removed 5 bases at V and 7 bases at J, leaving 7 bases unmatched. The germline V gene has CDR1 MRHNA and CDR2 SNTAGT. The DNA for the CDR3 is TGTGCCAGCAGTTCCGGGACTAAATACGGGGAGCTGTTTTTT. It encodes CASSSGTKYGELFF.

The sample holds many counts of this clonotype. The chain couples TRBV28 to TRBJ1-1; 9 bases align to TRBD1. The CDR3 is 12 amino acids. Trimming took 5 bases from V and 11 from J; bases not matched to a gene: 6. Germline values: CDR1 MDHEN, CDR2 SYDVKM. CDR3 residues: CASSLLTGGAFF. CDR3 coding DNA: TGTGCCAGCAGTCTTTTGACAGGGGGGGCTTTCTTT.

The chain uses TRBV4-2 and TRBJ2-1; a possible D gene is TRBD1 (6 bases). V was pared by 4 bases and J by 4 bases, with 17 bases between. The CDR3 is made up of 16 amino acids. From germline, CDR1 is LGHNA and CDR2 YNFKEQ. As DNA, the CDR3 is TGTGCCAGCAGCCCAAGCATATTTACAGGGTACAATGAGCAGTTCTTC. Translating gives CASSPSIFTGYNEQFF.

Remarks on this clonotype: A read error may be the cause here, since a much bigger clone is one base away. The chain is built from TRBV5-1 and TRBJ2-5; tentatively, D is TRBD2 (6 bases). CDR1 and CDR2 from the germline V gene are SGHRS and YFSETQ. V was clipped by 0 bases and J by 4 bases, with 19 bases between them. The CDR3 has 17 residues. The CDR3 loop reads CASSLAPGIADRETQYF. The CDR3 DNA follows: TGCGCCAGCAGCTTGGCCCCCGGAATAGCGGACCGAGAGACCCAGTACTTC.